This paragraph reports one T cell receptor (beta chain). This sample stems from a study of blood T cell repertoires in COVID-19. Across the study: Samples representing acute and convalescent COVID-19 were sourced from the United States, Italy and Spain. Sources were T cells, B-cell-depleted T cells, or PBMCs; the material itself was cDNA or gDNA.

Per the study methods: Nucleated cell number was recorded as an estimate derived from reference gene primer amplification. Generated by immunoSEQ multiplex PCR, the TCRdb table keeps only in-frame clones and is missing some. The D gene and trimming were derived from the DNA, and the V and J assignments and clone size from that table. The table lists 97,000 or so clones, less than 95% of them singletons. The CDR3 has 14 amino acids. Germline lookup yields CDR1 SGHNT and CDR2 YYREEE (reference sequence). Trimming shortened V by 4 bases and J by 6 bases, and 17 bases separated the two germline ends. The TCR sequence derives from a middle-aged man with acute or convalescent COVID-19. The chain combines TRBV5-4 with TRBJ2-7; D is possibly TRBD2 (6 bases). Sequenced material: peripheral blood. CDR3 amino acids: CASSPGTWKFEQYF. For the CDR3, the DNA is TGTGCCAGCAGCCCCGGGACTTGGAAGTTCGAGCAGTACTTC.